This T cell receptor (gamma chain) was sequenced during a study of human gamma delta and Vdelta1 T cells. This CDR3 has 14 residues. The germline gives CDR1 VTNTFY, CDR2 YDVSTARD (reference sequence). This clone has just one count. The likely explanation is a read error, given a far larger clone one base away. TCRdb fed the PCR reads to CATT. This table holds 140 or so gamma-chain clones, around two thirds found once. The chain links TRGV3 to TRGJP2. Material: Vdelta1 gamma-delta T cells from blood. The origin of this receptor is a human donor in good health. CDR3 coding DNA: TGTGCCACCTGGGGCAGGCCACGTGATTGGATCAAGACGTTT. Protein product: CATWGRPRDWIKTF.